This TCR beta chain appears in the sequencing data of a study of Ad26.COV2.S vaccination and SARS-CoV-2 variants (dated by TCRdb to the early 2020s). About the full investigation: Vaccine-arm donors came from COV1001, a multicentre, randomized, double-blind, placebo-controlled phase I-IIa trial of Ad26.COV2.S in healthy adults. The TCR-sequenced set comprised about 32 samples: some 20 Ad26.COV2.S vaccine recipients, 5 placebo recipients and 8 SARS-CoV-2 convalescent individuals. Throughout the experiments and outcome assessment, investigators stayed blinded to trial group allocation. TCRbeta repertoire sequencing served as the tool for gauging how specific and how broad the SARS-CoV-2-reactive T cell receptors were following Ad26.COV2.S vaccination. Trial participants were randomized into five groups of five, in which low-dose or high-dose Ad26.COV2.S was given once or twice, or placebo was given on both occasions. Ad26.COV2.S was administered intramuscularly at a dose of 5x10^10 or 1x10^11 viral particles, either as one shot or as two shots given 56 days apart.

The treatment or condition label for this specimen denotes: 19 received Ad26.COV2.S at low or high dose, single or two shots; roughly five received placebo; per-sample allocation not given. Repertoires of vaccine and placebo recipients were sequenced from samples collected on day 63 after the first injection. Cohort 1b enrolled 25 to 30 adults aged 18-55 years at a single site in Boston, USA, between 29 July and 7 August 2020. As a vaccine, Ad26.COV2.S was a replication-incompetent adenovirus type 26 vector that expressed a prefusion-stabilized SARS-CoV-2 spike protein derived from the original Wuhan strain. Deletion took 10 bases off V and 0 bases off J, with a span of 31 bases between the germline ends. The CDR3 runs 20 residues from the cysteine to the phenylalanine. Of the read, only the CDR3 DNA is kept; its 60 bases are in frame from base 1. CDR1 and CDR2, per the germline V gene, are MDHEN and SYDVKM.

The immunoSEQ Assay was used to sequence TCRbeta CDR3 regions. After extraction, genomic DNA underwent amplification by bias-controlled multiplex PCR, followed by high-throughput sequencing. Processing in the source paper ran as follows. To quantify the absolute abundance of each unique TCRbeta CDR3 region, sequences were collapsed and filtered. Usable DNA was measured by amplifying reference genes present in all nucleated cells, and TCRbeta template counts were normalized to that usable DNA to estimate T cell fraction. Repertoire TCRs were annotated as SARS-CoV-2-specific when V gene, CDR3 amino acid sequence and J gene were exactly matched to a known reactive TCR set. The reference SARS-CoV-2 TCR set was derived from MIRA and filtered for enrichment in COVID-19-positive ImmuneCODE repertoires, a step that removed public or cross-reactive TCRs. Using the MIRA antigens, annotated TCRs were further analysed by specific ORF or by position within an ORF. Breadth was defined as the number of annotated unique rearrangements divided by the total number of unique productive rearrangements, and depth was defined as the summed frequency of the annotated unique rearrangements. Two-sided Wilcoxon rank-sum tests were applied when comparing TCR breadth between groups. TCRdb carries this immuneACCESS record with in-frame sequences only. Its versions omit some clonotypes, under half of them owing to an unresolved V gene in the studies checked, with the rest unexplained. The V and J calls and the clone size are those of that table, but D and trimming were determined from the DNA. This sample is represented by approximately 500,000 clones; around 88% of them were singletons. Jointly, the top ten make up about 13% of the sample.

What the study reported, not specific to this receptor: After vaccination, spike-specific CD8+ and CD4+ T cell responses were reported to show substantial breadth. Compared with placebo recipients, Ad26.COV2.S recipients showed higher spike-specific TCR breadth (P = 0.0014). Non-spike TCR breadth was comparable between vaccine and placebo recipients, consistent with the vaccine containing only spike. According to the authors, total T cell responses may have been underestimated by the TCR breadth and depth analyses. The study was not powered for comparison of responses between vaccine doses or regimens.

This clone was counted a few times. Its specific antigen is unknown. Base qualities were left out, and no much larger clone turns up one base away. The specimen comprised peripheral blood, sampled in a trial of Ad26.COV2.S vaccine versus placebo. The clonotype comes from a person aged 18-60 years who received the Ad26.COV2.S COVID-19 vaccine or a placebo. The chain links TRBV28 with TRBJ1-5; the D gene assignment is ambiguous. The CDR3 is CATQDSPRRGGGASNQPQHF. The nucleotide sequence reads as follows: TGTGCCACTCAGGACTCCCCTCGGAGAGGTGGAGGAGCTAGCAATCAGCCCCAGCATTTT.